Listed below are T cell receptor beta chains from one sample, sequenced in a study of radiotherapy plus CTLA-4 blockade in lung cancer. TCRdb keeps only in-frame clones here, not all; method: immunoSEQ multiplex PCR. The sample has 75,000 to 80,000 clones, more than 85% seen once. The source was peripheral blood, collected from a patient treated with radiotherapy plus ipilimumab. These receptors came from a human donor with non-small cell lung cancer who had stable disease on radiotherapy plus ipilimumab. CDR3s include the opening cysteine and the closing phenylalanine or tryptophan. D genes are given only for firm matches. Not all rows give a size; the values are once, few, many and, for expanded clones, a class.

D gene: TRBD1; V gene: TRBV28; J gene: TRBJ2-2; clone size: .; CDR3 protein: CASSSTGGARTGELFF; CDR3 DNA: TGTGCCAGCAGCAGTACAGGGGGCGCTCGGACCGGGGAGCTGTTTTTT
D gene: TRBD2; V gene: TRBV7-9; J gene: TRBJ2-7; clone size: .; CDR3 protein: CASSLFPSGVSSYEQYF; CDR3 DNA: TGTGCCAGCAGCTTATTCCCTAGCGGGGTAAGCTCCTACGAGCAGTACTTC
D gene: TRBD1; V gene: TRBV7-7; J gene: TRBJ2-3; clone size: .; CDR3 protein: CASSSGTGGTDTQYF; CDR3 DNA: TGTGCTAGCAGCTCCGGGACAGGGGGTACAGATACGCAGTATTTT
D gene: .; V gene: TRBV6-5; J gene: TRBJ1-6; clone size: once; CDR3 protein: CASTVSRNNSPLHF; CDR3 DNA: TGTGCCAGCACCGTCTCCAGGAATAATTCACCCCTCCACTTT
D gene: TRBD2; V gene: TRBV30; J gene: TRBJ2-1; clone size: once; CDR3 protein: CAWSGGLAGYEQFF; CDR3 DNA: TGTGCCTGGAGTGGCGGACTAGCGGGCTATGAGCAGTTCTTC
D gene: TRBD1; V gene: TRBV5-6; J gene: TRBJ1-1; clone size: .; CDR3 protein: CASSSRQGTEAFF; CDR3 DNA: TGTGCCAGCAGCTCTCGACAGGGAACTGAAGCTTTCTTT
D gene: .; V gene: TRBV11-2; J gene: TRBJ2-3; clone size: .; CDR3 protein: CASSRLEAATQYF; CDR3 DNA: TGTGCCAGCAGCAGGCTAGAGGCTGCTACGCAGTATTTT
D gene: .; V gene: TRBV10-2; J gene: TRBJ2-1; clone size: .; CDR3 protein: CASSERGSYNEQFF; CDR3 DNA: TGCGCCAGCAGTGAGAGGGGGTCCTACAATGAGCAGTTCTTC
D gene: .; V gene: TRBV6-5; J gene: TRBJ1-2; clone size: .; CDR3 protein: CASSYSPDDLYGYTF; CDR3 DNA: TGTGCCAGCAGTTACTCACCCGACGACCTGTATGGCTACACCTTC
D gene: .; V gene: TRBV5-4; J gene: TRBJ1-4; clone size: few; CDR3 protein: CASSLVGGQGEKLFF; CDR3 DNA: TGTGCCAGCAGCTTGGTTGGAGGGCAGGGTGAAAAACTGTTTTTT
D gene: .; V gene: TRBV7-9; J gene: TRBJ1-2; clone size: .; CDR3 protein: CASSSRTVYGYTF; CDR3 DNA: TGTGCCAGCAGCTCACGGACAGTTTATGGCTACACCTTC
D gene: .; V gene: TRBV4-1; J gene: TRBJ2-5; clone size: .; CDR3 protein: CASSQEWGGLQETQYF; CDR3 DNA: TGCGCCAGCAGCCAAGAATGGGGGGGCTTGCAAGAGACCCAGTACTTC
D gene: .; V gene: TRBV5-6; J gene: TRBJ2-7; clone size: .; CDR3 protein: CASSISGTQTYEQYF; CDR3 DNA: TGTGCCAGCAGCATATCCGGGACACAGACCTACGAGCAGTACTTC
D gene: .; V gene: TRBV2; J gene: TRBJ1-3; clone size: .; CDR3 protein: CASSEGQGAGNTIYF; CDR3 DNA: TGTGCCAGCAGTGAAGGGCAGGGTGCTGGAAACACCATATATTTT
D gene: .; V gene: TRBV19; J gene: TRBJ1-4; clone size: .; CDR3 protein: CASSITSGRATNEKLFF; CDR3 DNA: TGTGCCAGTAGTATAACAAGCGGGAGAGCAACTAATGAAAAACTGTTTTTT
D gene: .; V gene: TRBV5-3; J gene: TRBJ2-2; clone size: .; CDR3 protein: CARSSLRGDTGELFF; CDR3 DNA: TGTGCCAGAAGCTCCCTAAGGGGCGACACCGGGGAGCTGTTTTTT
D gene: TRBD1; V gene: TRBV28; J gene: TRBJ2-7; clone size: .; CDR3 protein: CASSLAGTGSYEQYF; CDR3 DNA: TGTGCCAGCAGTTTAGCTGGGACAGGGAGTTACGAGCAGTACTTC
D gene: .; V gene: TRBV5-6; J gene: TRBJ1-5; clone size: .; CDR3 protein: CASSLRSSFSAHQPQHF; CDR3 DNA: TGTGCCAGCAGCTTGCGGTCCTCTTTTTCGGCGCATCAGCCCCAGCATTTT
D gene: TRBD2; V gene: TRBV4-1; J gene: TRBJ2-1; clone size: .; CDR3 protein: CASSQVWVGGNEQFF; CDR3 DNA: TGCGCCAGCAGCCAAGTCTGGGTCGGGGGGAATGAGCAGTTCTTC
D gene: .; V gene: TRBV14; J gene: TRBJ2-2; clone size: .; CDR3 protein: CASSYSQGLTGELFF; CDR3 DNA: TGTGCCAGCAGCTACTCACAGGGATTAACCGGGGAGCTGTTTTTT
D gene: .; V gene: TRBV10-3; J gene: TRBJ2-1; clone size: .; CDR3 protein: CAVLFFGGLYNEQFF; CDR3 DNA: TGTGCCGTCCTCTTTTTCGGGGGCCTTTACAATGAGCAGTTCTTC